The 29 T cell receptor beta chains given below trace back to one sample, sequenced in a study of T cells in Graves' hyperthyroidism and ophthalmopathy. There were TCR beta CDR3 regions amplified from RNA transcripts. A set of HTBI primers served as the primers for a first-round RT-PCR of the TCR CDR3. Each CDR3 protein is one row after TCRdb ran MiXCR on the multiplex PCR reads. The data hold a few hundred thousand distinct CDR3 sequences, with around 15% observed a single time. Input material: blood. The receptors originated from a woman aged 60 to 75 with Graves' ophthalmopathy.

The J gene is TRBJ2-7, the V gene TRBV12-3 or TRBV12-4, with a weak D call TRBD1 (5 bases). This CDR3 contains 14 residues. The ends were cut back, 7 bases at V and 3 bases at J, with 16 bases in the middle. CDR3 nucleotides: TGTGCCAGCACCCCCCGCCAGGGTATCTACGAGCAGTACTTC. Residues: CASTPRQGIYEQYF.

This clonotype appeared a few times. This sequence joins TRBV2 and TRBJ2-7, with D perhaps TRBD1 (6 bases). Trimming took off 6 bases at V and 6 bases at J, with 12 bases between the two ends. Germline loops: CDR1 SNHLY, CDR2 FYNNEI. The CDR3 loop spans 12 amino acids. CDR3 in DNA: TGTGCCAGCAGGTTAACAGGGATCGAGCAGTACTTC. Its protein is CASRLTGIEQYF. Supplemented by reference TRBV2 and TRBJ2-7, the full variable domain reads EPEVTQTPSHQVTQMGQEVILRCVPISNHLYFYWYRQILGQKVEFLVSFYNNEISEKSEIFDDQFSVERPDGSNFTLKIRSTKLEDSAMYFCASRLTGIEQYFGPGTRLTVT.

In this sample, this clonotype turned up many times. This rearrangement joins TRBV5-1 to TRBJ2-5, with D possibly being TRBD1 or TRBD2 (5 bases each). V lost 4 bases and J lost 1, with 11 bases in between. CDR3 length equals 14 residues. CDR1 is SGHRS, CDR2 YFSETQ, per germline. CDR3 sequence reads: CASSPGASQETQYF. In DNA form, the CDR3 reads TGCGCCAGCAGCCCCGGGGCTAGCCAAGAGACCCAGTACTTC.

This clonotype was observed a handful of times. This chain links TRBV29-1 with TRBJ2-1; D is perhaps TRBD2 (6 bases). The germline gives CDR1 SQVTM, CDR2 ANQGSEA. The CDR3 sequence is 14 residues long. The V end lost 1 base, the J end lost 4 bases, and 11 bases lay between the germline ends. The DNA for the CDR3 is TGCAGCGTTGAAGCTGGGCTAGCGTACAATGAGCAGTTCTTC. It is translated as CSVEAGLAYNEQFF.

A word on this clonotype: This could be a read error, since a much larger clone is one nucleotide away. This chain uses TRBV12-3 or TRBV12-4 with TRBJ2-1; perhaps TRBD1 as D (6 bases). The CDR3 extends over 13 amino acids. This CDR3 is CASRPTGNNEQLF. CDR3 coding DNA: TGTGCCAGCAGGCCAACAGGGAACAATGAGCAGCTCTTC.

This sequence joins TRBV6-1 and TRBJ1-5; 7 positions agree with TRBD1. The trim removed 6 bases at V and 4 bases at J, leaving 6 bases unmatched. This CDR3 contains 14 residues. Germline-derived CDR1 and CDR2 are MNHNS and SASEGT. This CDR3 reads CASSRGTVNQPQHF. The CDR3 DNA follows: TGTGCCAGCAGCCGTGGGACAGTAAATCAGCCCCAGCATTTT.

This clonotype has a count of ten or more. The V and J genes are TRBV28 and TRBJ2-5; 9 nucleotides line up with TRBD1. This CDR3 is 15 amino acids long. The germline V gene encodes CDR1 MDHEN and CDR2 SYDVKM. Trimming at V came to 6 bases and at J to 4 bases, leaving 9 bases not matched to a gene. CDR3 coding DNA: TGTGCCAGCAGCAAACCCACAGGGGGCGGAGAGACCCAGTACTTC. It encodes CASSKPTGGGETQYF.

The chain has TRBV5-5 and TRBJ1-3, with D uncertain. V lost 3 bases and J lost 2, with 9 bases in between. From germline, CDR1 is SGHKS and CDR2 YYEKEE (reference sequence). The CDR3 loop spans 14 amino acids. The CDR3 reads CASSYRETGNTIYF. The CDR3 DNA reads TGTGCCAGCAGCTACCGGGAGACTGGAAACACCATATATTTT.

This clonotype was found once. The J gene is TRBJ2-2, the V gene TRBV9; 10 nucleotides align to TRBD1. Unmatched junction bases numbered 7, after V lost 0 bases and J lost 5 bases. The CDR3 loop spans 17 amino acids. Germline CDR1 is SGDLS and CDR2 is YYNGEE. The CDR3, as DNA: TGTGCCAGCAGCGTAGACCCCGGGACAGGGGAGACCGGGGAGCTGTTTTTT. As protein: CASSVDPGTGETGELFF.

The CDR3 region has the DNA TGTGCCAGCAGAGGGGGGGAGAGCAATCAGCCCCAGCATTTT. Its translation: CASRGGESNQPQHF. This chain connects TRBV7-8 to TRBJ1-5, with a weak D call TRBD1 (6 bases). V was clipped by 6 bases and J by 1 base, with 10 bases between them. This CDR3 spans 14 amino acids. Germline values: CDR1 SGHVS, CDR2 FQNEAQ.

This clonotype occurred many times. The chain employs TRBV20-1 and TRBJ2-5, with D possibly being TRBD2 (6 bases). The CDR3 covers 13 residues. The V and J ends lost 5 bases and 3 bases respectively, with 13 bases between them. Germline V gene sequence: CDR1 DFQATT, CDR2 SNEGSKA (reference sequence). CDR3 coding DNA: TGCAGTGCTTTCCCCGGGGGAGAAGAGACCCAGTACTTC. The encoded protein is CSAFPGGEETQYF.

This clonotype has ten or more counts. The chain joins TRBV10-3 to TRBJ2-2; D is unclear. This CDR3 has 15 amino acids. Germline V CDR1 and CDR2: ENHRY, SYGVKD. The V end lost 8 bases, the J end lost 3 bases, and 16 bases lay between the germline ends. The CDR3 is CAIPRSGVYTGELFF. The CDR3 DNA sequence: TGTGCCATCCCCCGGTCAGGAGTCTACACCGGGGAGCTGTTTTTT.

The rearrangement links TRBV5-1 to TRBJ2-5; 10 positions agree with TRBD1. The CDR3 is 16 amino acids. Germline V gene lookup returns CDR1 SGHRS and CDR2 YFSETQ. Germline trimming cut 4 bases from V and 4 bases from J; bases unmatched to any gene: 10. In DNA form, the CDR3 reads TGCGCCAGCAGCCAGCTCGACAGGGGGCTGGGAGAGACCCAGTACTTC. Protein sequence: CASSQLDRGLGETQYF. The full variable domain, with the rest looked up from reference TRBV5-1 and TRBJ2-5, is KAGVTQTPRYLIKTRGQQVTLSCSPISGHRSVSWYQQTPGQGLQFLFEYFSETQRNKGNFPGRFSGRQFSNSRSEMNVSTLELGDSALYLCASSQLDRGLGETQYFGPGTRLLVL.

This clonotype was recorded many times. This rearrangement joins TRBV15 to TRBJ2-7; D call uncertain. Trimming took 1 base from V and 3 from J, leaving 10 bases between them. The CDR3 runs 14 residues. The germline CDR1 and CDR2 sequences are LNHNV and YYDKDF (reference sequence). CDR3 residues: CATSRGELIYEQYF. DNA of the CDR3: TGTGCCACCAGCAGAGGGGAACTGATCTACGAGCAGTACTTC.

Only a few counts were recorded for this clonotype. The chain joins TRBV18 to TRBJ2-5; D gene ambiguous. CDR1 KGHSH and CDR2 LQKENI come from the germline V gene. The CDR3 has 13 amino acids. Trimming pared 6 bases from V and 5 bases from J, leaving 13 bases between. CDR3 in amino acids: CASSPLGSETQYF. DNA for the CDR3: TGTGCCAGCTCTCCCTTGGGGTCGGAGACCCAGTACTTC.

This clonotype was recorded many times. The chain uses TRBV3-1 and TRBJ2-3, with D perhaps TRBD1 (5 bases). V dropped 0 bases and J dropped 4 bases, with 8 bases sitting between them. CDR1 is LGHDT, CDR2 YNNKEL, per germline (reference sequence). The CDR3 sequence is 14 residues long. The CDR3 nucleotides are TGTGCCAGCAGCCAAGACAGGGTGCCAGATACGCAGTATTTT. This encodes CASSQDRVPDTQYF.

The rearrangement uses TRBV29-1 and TRBJ1-2, with a weak D call TRBD1 (6 bases). Looked up from germline, CDR1 is SQVTM and CDR2 is ANQGSEA. Trimming removed 4 bases from V and 2 bases from J, with 11 bases in between. The CDR3 length is 13 residues. The CDR3 bases are TGCAGCGTTGGGGGGCCCGAGAACTATGGCTACACCTTC. It translates to CSVGGPENYGYTF.

This clonotype was observed many times. This rearrangement joins TRBV3-1 to TRBJ2-1, with D perhaps matching TRBD2 (6 bases). The germline gives CDR1 LGHDT, CDR2 YNNKEL (reference sequence). The CDR3 has 13 residues. Trimming removed 4 bases from V and 10 bases from J, with 14 bases in between. The CDR3, as DNA: TGTGCCAGCAGCCCCTTCTCGGAGGGAGAGCAGTTCTTC. This gives the protein CASSPFSEGEQFF.

The genes are TRBV20-1 and TRBJ2-1; 7 bases agree with TRBD2. CDR3 length: 15 residues. Germline CDR1 is DFQATT and CDR2 is SNEGSKA (reference sequence). V lost 0 bases and J lost 4; bases outside the gene matches: 6. The CDR3 DNA reads TGCAGTGCTAGAGAGTTGGCTAGCGGATACAATGAGCAGTTCTTC. Its protein product is CSARELASGYNEQFF.

Many counts were recorded for this clonotype. The chain employs TRBV9 and TRBJ2-5; 8 bases map to TRBD2. Germline V gene sequence: CDR1 SGDLS, CDR2 YYNGEE. The V gene end was trimmed by 0 bases and the J gene end by 0 bases; junction bases not matched to a gene: 1. This CDR3 comprises 15 residues. The CDR3 is CASSVGLAYQETQYF. In DNA, the CDR3 is TGTGCCAGCAGCGTAGGACTAGCGTACCAAGAGACCCAGTACTTC.

The sample holds many counts of this clonotype. V gene TRBV5-1 combines with J gene TRBJ2-5; 8 nucleotides line up with TRBD1. V lost 0 bases, J lost 3 bases, and 4 bases stayed unmatched. CDR3 length: 15 residues. Per the germline V gene, CDR1 is SGHRS and CDR2 is YFSETQ. The CDR3 here is CASSLGPGGEETQYF. The DNA for the CDR3 is TGCGCCAGCAGCTTGGGGCCAGGGGGCGAAGAGACCCAGTACTTC.

About this clonotype: A read error may be the cause here, since a much bigger clone is one base away. This chain links TRBV5-1 with TRBJ2-7; 8 positions match TRBD2. Germline CDR1 SGHRS, CDR2 YFSETQ. With V trimmed by 7 bases and J by 5 bases, 17 bases remained unmatched. The CDR3 length is 16 residues. This chain's CDR3 is CASGPRGVGTSHEQYF. The DNA of the CDR3 is TGCGCCAGCGGCCCGCGGGGGGTCGGGACTTCCCACGAGCAGTACTTC. The whole variable domain, remainder taken from reference TRBV5-1 and TRBJ2-7, is KAGVTQTPRYLIKTRGQQVTLSCSPISGHRSVSWYQQTPGQGLQFLFEYFSETQRNKGNFPGRFSGRQFSNSRSEMNVSTLELGDSALYLCASGPRGVGTSHEQYFGPGTRLTVT.

The chain links TRBV15 to TRBJ2-7, with TRBD2 matching over 9 bases. Germline V lookup: CDR1 LNHNV, CDR2 YYDKDF (reference sequence). Germline trimming cut 3 bases from V and 2 bases from J; bases unmatched to any gene: 5. CDR3 size: 15 residues. CDR3 sequence reads: CATSSLAGPTYEQYF. The CDR3 bases are TGTGCCACCAGCAGCCTAGCGGGACCAACCTACGAGCAGTACTTC.

This clonotype has ten or more counts. The chain employs TRBV20-1 and TRBJ2-7; TRBD1 matches at 7 bases. After removal of 5 bases from V and 5 bases from J, the junction contained 6 bases not matched to a gene. There are 12 residues in the CDR3. Germline V gene lookup returns CDR1 DFQATT and CDR2 SNEGSKA (reference sequence). This chain's CDR3 is CSAYTDRDEQYF. The CDR3 DNA follows: TGCAGTGCTTATACCGACAGGGACGAGCAGTACTTC.

This clonotype was observed a single time. The chain is built from TRBV25-1 and TRBJ2-5, with D maybe TRBD1 (6 bases). The CDR3 sequence is 15 residues long. Germline CDR1 and CDR2: MGHDK and SYGVNS. V lost 1 base, J lost 3 bases, and 12 bases lay in between. The chain's CDR3 is CASSESRGIKETQYF. The CDR3 DNA reads TGTGCCAGCAGTGAATCAAGGGGGATTAAAGAGACCCAGTACTTC. Looking up the rest from reference TRBV25-1 and TRBJ2-5 gives the full variable domain: EADIYQTPRYLVIGTGKKITLECSQTMGHDKMYWYQQDPGMELHLIHYSYGVNSTEKGDLSSESTVSRIRTEHFPLTLESARPSHTSQYLCASSESRGIKETQYFGPGTRLLVL.

Note on this clonotype: Relative to the germline gene, one junction end is altered; a read error may explain this. The CDR3 region is CACSAGQGTDTQYF. The CDR3 DNA reads as TGTGCCTGCAGCGCCGGACAGGGCACAGATACGCAGTATTTT. The V call is TRBV5-5, the J call TRBJ2-3; 7 bases match TRBD1. Looked up from germline, CDR1 is SGHKS and CDR2 is YYEKEE (reference sequence). The CDR3 sequence is 14 residues long. Filled out from reference TRBV5-5 and TRBJ2-3, the complete variable domain reads DAGVTQSPTHLIKTRGQQVTLRCSPISGHKSVSWYQQVLGQGPQFIFQYYEKEERGRGNFPDRFSARQFPNYSSELNVNALLLGDSALYLCACSAGQGTDTQYFGPGTRLTVL.

This clonotype was observed at least ten times. The V gene is TRBV27, the J gene TRBJ2-7, with D possibly TRBD1 on 5 matching bases. V was trimmed by 5 bases and J by 0 bases, leaving 14 bases between them. Looked up from germline, CDR1 is MNHEY and CDR2 is SMNVEV (reference sequence). This CDR3 is built from 15 residues. The CDR3 here is CASSPDNPYSYEQYF. DNA of the CDR3: TGTGCCAGCAGTCCGGACAATCCTTACTCCTACGAGCAGTACTTC.

The V gene is TRBV20-1, the J gene TRBJ2-1, with 12 bases fitting TRBD2. With 5 bases clipped from V and 4 bases from J, the junction kept 6 bases outside the gene matches. Looked up from germline, CDR1 is DFQATT and CDR2 is SNEGSKA (reference sequence). The CDR3 totals 15 residues. This CDR3 is CSAGGTSGLYNEQFF. CDR3 coding DNA: TGCAGTGCTGGGGGGACTAGCGGGCTGTACAATGAGCAGTTCTTC.

The V gene is TRBV3-1, the J gene TRBJ2-5; TRBD2 agrees at 10 bases. Per the germline V gene, CDR1 is LGHDT and CDR2 is YNNKEL (reference sequence). The CDR3 totals 17 residues. The ends lost 4 bases at V and 5 bases at J; junction bases unmatched: 13. The CDR3: CASSREREGPRGETQYF. CDR3 nucleotide sequence: TGTGCCAGCAGCCGGGAGCGGGAGGGCCCCAGGGGGGAGACCCAGTACTTC.